These T cell receptor beta chains were read from a single sample in a study of blood T cell repertoires in COVID-19. This table comes from immunoSEQ multiplex PCR, and its TCRdb copy is limited to in-frame clones, with some not included. The sample yields some 140,000 clones, almost 85% seen once. The sequenced material came from PBMCs or T cells enriched from blood (not recorded which). The source is a man between 35 and 55 years old with acute COVID-19. Both conserved end residues are part of each CDR3. A D gene is named only where the DNA matches it firmly. Part of the rows lack a size; the others show once, few, many or a class for expanded clones.

TRBV28	TRBD1	few	TRBJ1-1	CASQMGQVNTEAFF
TRBV7-6	TRBD1	.	TRBJ2-5	CASSAYRVRGLHF
TRBV19	.	.	TRBJ1-6	CASSIYGSYNSPLHF
TRBV4-3	.	.	TRBJ2-2	CASSQGLNTGELFF
TRBV5-4	TRBD1	.	TRBJ1-1	CASSLGTVKNTEAFF
TRBV11-2	TRBD1	few	TRBJ2-2	CASSPGTGAGELFF
TRBV4-1	.	.	TRBJ2-1	CASSVGASSYNEQFF
TRBV9	.	.	TRBJ1-2	CASSVGSGYGYTF
TRBV7-8	.	.	TRBJ1-6	CASSRPGDSPLHF
TRBV18	TRBD1	few	TRBJ2-7	CASSRDVGTGGDEQYF
TRBV12-3/TRBV12-4	TRBD1	.	TRBJ1-1	CASRPDRAEAFF
TRBV14	.	.	TRBJ1-2	CASSQVFNRSPRYGYTF
TRBV18	.	.	TRBJ1-4	CASTDSDNEKLFF
TRBV7-2	.	.	TRBJ2-7	CASSPPGGWGEQYF
TRBV11-2	.	.	TRBJ1-3	CASSFGQKSSGNTIYF
TRBV5-1	.	.	TRBJ1-2	CASSLSGLSGYTF
TRBV2	TRBD2	.	TRBJ2-3	CASSRDYTKYF
TRBV11-2	.	.	TRBJ1-1	CASSPGFEAFF
TRBV5-1	.	.	TRBJ1-6	CASSFVTGQGGSPLHF
TRBV2	TRBD1	.	TRBJ2-5	CASRLDREETQYF
TRBV27	.	.	TRBJ1-5	CASSLYYQPQHF
TRBV7-9	TRBD1	.	TRBJ1-1	CASSKDRDGAEAFF
TRBV28	TRBD1	.	TRBJ1-3	CASSSQGELSGNTIYF
TRBV27	.	once	TRBJ2-2	CASGRSNSPGELFF
TRBV28	TRBD1	once	TRBJ2-2	CASSLPGQGADRYTGELFF
TRBV3-1/TRBV3-2	.	few	TRBJ2-2	CASSPGTVTGRLFF
TRBV19	TRBD1	.	TRBJ2-5	CASSPGTGTQYF
TRBV5-6	TRBD1	.	TRBJ2-7	CASSLLAGGPEQYF
TRBV27	.	.	TRBJ1-1	CASSVGEGNTEAFF
TRBV6-2/TRBV6-3	.	.	TRBJ1-1	CASSYLPGTEAFF
TRBV7-6	.	.	TRBJ2-1	CASSFGTNNEQFF
TRBV11-2	.	.	TRBJ1-4	CASSPTTGVNEKLFF
TRBV3-1/TRBV3-2	TRBD1	.	TRBJ1-4	CASSQARGTANEKLFF
TRBV5-6	.	.	TRBJ1-3	CASSLTYSGNTIYF
TRBV5-4	.	.	TRBJ2-5	CASSLGGIEETQYF
TRBV10-3	TRBD2	.	TRBJ2-3	CACRTSGFTDTQYF
TRBV2	.	.	TRBJ2-3	CASSEVAADTQYF
TRBV28	.	.	TRBJ2-3	CASSPSDTQYF
TRBV28	.	.	TRBJ1-4	CASSYNGKLFF
TRBV27	TRBD2	.	TRBJ2-1	CASSSGLPNEQFF